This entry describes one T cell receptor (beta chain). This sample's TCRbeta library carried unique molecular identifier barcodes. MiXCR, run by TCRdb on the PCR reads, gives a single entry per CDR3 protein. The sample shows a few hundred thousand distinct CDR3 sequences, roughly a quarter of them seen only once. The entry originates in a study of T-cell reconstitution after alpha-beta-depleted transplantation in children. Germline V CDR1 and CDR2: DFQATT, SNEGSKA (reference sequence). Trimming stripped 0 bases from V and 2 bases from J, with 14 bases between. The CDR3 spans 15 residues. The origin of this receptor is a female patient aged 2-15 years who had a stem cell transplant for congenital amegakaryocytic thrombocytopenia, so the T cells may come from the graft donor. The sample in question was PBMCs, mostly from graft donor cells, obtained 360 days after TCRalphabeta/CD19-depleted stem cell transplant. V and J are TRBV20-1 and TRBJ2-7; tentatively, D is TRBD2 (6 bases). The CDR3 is CSARDRGGWTYEQYF. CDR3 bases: TGCAGTGCTAGAGATCGCGGAGGGTGGACCTACGAGCAGTACTTC.